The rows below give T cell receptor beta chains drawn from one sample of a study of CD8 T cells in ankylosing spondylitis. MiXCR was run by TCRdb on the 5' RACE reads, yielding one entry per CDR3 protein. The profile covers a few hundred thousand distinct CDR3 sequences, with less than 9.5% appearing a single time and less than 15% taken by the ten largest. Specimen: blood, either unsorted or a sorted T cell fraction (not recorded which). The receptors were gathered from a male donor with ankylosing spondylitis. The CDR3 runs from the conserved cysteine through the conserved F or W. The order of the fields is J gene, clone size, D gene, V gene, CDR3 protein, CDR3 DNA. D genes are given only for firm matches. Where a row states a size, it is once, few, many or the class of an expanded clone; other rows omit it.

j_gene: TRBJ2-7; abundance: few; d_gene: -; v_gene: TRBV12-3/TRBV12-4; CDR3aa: CASSLALGRHSEQYF; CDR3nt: TGTGCCAGCAGTTTAGCGTTGGGACGCCACAGCGAGCAGTACTTC
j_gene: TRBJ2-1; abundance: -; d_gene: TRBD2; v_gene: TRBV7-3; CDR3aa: CASSTATSVPYNEQFF; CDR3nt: TGTGCCAGCAGCACGGCCACTAGCGTGCCATACAATGAGCAGTTCTTC
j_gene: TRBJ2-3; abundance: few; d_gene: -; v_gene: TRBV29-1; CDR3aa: CSSRTSRGTDTQYF; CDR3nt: TGCAGCTCCCGAACCTCACGGGGCACAGATACGCAGTATTTT
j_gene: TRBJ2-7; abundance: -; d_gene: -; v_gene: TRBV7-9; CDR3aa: CASSLPAGAHEQYF; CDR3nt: TGTGCCAGCAGCTTACCCGCAGGGGCCCACGAGCAGTACTTC
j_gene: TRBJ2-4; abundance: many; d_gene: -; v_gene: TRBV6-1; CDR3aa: CASSVDPGQQYF; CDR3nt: TGTGCCAGCAGTGTTGATCCGGGACAACAGTACTTC
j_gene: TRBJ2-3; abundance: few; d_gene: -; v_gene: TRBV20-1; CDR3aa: CSAREASVPTDTQYF; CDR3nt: TGCAGTGCTAGAGAGGCTAGCGTGCCCACAGATACGCAGTATTTT
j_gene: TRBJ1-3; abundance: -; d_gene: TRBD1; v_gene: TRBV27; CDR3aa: CASSDLQGELSGNTIYF; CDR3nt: TGTGCCAGCAGTGACCTACAGGGGGAACTTTCTGGAAACACCATATATTTT
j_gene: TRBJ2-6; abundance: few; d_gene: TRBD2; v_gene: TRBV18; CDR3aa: CASSPSASGSRGANVLTF; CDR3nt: TGTGCCAGCTCACCATCGGCCAGCGGGAGCAGGGGGGCCAACGTCCTGACTTTC
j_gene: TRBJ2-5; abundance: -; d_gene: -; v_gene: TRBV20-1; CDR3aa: CSARDRRRLVAETQYF; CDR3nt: TGCAGTGCTAGAGATCGTCGGAGACTAGTAGCAGAGACCCAGTACTTC
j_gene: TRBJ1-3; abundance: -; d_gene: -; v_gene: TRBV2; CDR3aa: CASKQGPAGNTIYF; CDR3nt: TGTGCCAGCAAACAGGGACCTGCGGGAAACACCATATATTTT
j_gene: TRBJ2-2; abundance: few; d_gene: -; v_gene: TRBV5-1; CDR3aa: CASSLWPRMGNTGELFF; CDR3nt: TGCGCCAGCAGCTTGTGGCCCAGAATGGGGAACACCGGGGAGCTGTTTTTT
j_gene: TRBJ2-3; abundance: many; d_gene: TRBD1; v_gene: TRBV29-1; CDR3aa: CSLTLGQGNTDTQYF; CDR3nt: TGCAGCCTCACCCTCGGACAGGGAAACACAGATACGCAGTATTTT
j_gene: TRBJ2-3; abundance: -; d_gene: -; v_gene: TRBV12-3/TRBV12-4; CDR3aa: CASSSPGGGLRVKDTQYF; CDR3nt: TGTGCCAGCAGTTCCCCAGGCGGGGGCCTCCGGGTCAAAGATACGCAGTATTTT
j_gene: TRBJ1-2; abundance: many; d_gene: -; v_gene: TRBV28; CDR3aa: CASSYNYGYTF; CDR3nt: TGTGCCAGCAGTTATAACTATGGCTACACCTTC
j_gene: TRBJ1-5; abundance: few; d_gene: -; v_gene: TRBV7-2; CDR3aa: CASSYRGQINQPQHF; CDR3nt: TGTGCCAGCAGCTATAGAGGACAAATCAATCAGCCCCAGCATTTT
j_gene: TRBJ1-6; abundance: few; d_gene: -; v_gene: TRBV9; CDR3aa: CASSVTGSPLHF; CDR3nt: TGTGCCAGCAGCGTTACCGGCTCACCCCTCCACTTT
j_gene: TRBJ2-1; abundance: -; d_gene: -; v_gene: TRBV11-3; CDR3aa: CASSKSSSYNEQFF; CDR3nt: TGTGCCAGCAGCAAATCGAGCTCCTACAATGAGCAGTTCTTC
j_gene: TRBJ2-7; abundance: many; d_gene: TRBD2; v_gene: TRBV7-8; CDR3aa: CASSLEGPGLVSEQYF; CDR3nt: TGTGCCAGCAGCTTAGAGGGTCCCGGACTAGTAAGCGAGCAGTACTTC
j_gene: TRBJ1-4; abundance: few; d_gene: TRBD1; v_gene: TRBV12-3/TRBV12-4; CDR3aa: CASRNKGTANEKLFF; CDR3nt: TGTGCCAGCAGGAATAAGGGGACAGCTAATGAAAAACTGTTTTTT
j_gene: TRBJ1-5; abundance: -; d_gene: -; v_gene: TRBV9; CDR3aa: CASSHDHNQPQHF; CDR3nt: TGTGCCAGCAGCCACGACCACAATCAGCCCCAGCATTTT
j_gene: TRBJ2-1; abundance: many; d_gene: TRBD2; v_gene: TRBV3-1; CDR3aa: CASSQDASGNNEQFF; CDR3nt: TGTGCCAGCAGCCAAGATGCTAGCGGGAACAATGAGCAGTTCTTC
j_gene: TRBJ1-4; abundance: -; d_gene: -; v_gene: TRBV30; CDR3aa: CAWSPGWEEKLFF; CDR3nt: TGTGCCTGGAGTCCCGGGTGGGAAGAAAAACTGTTTTTT
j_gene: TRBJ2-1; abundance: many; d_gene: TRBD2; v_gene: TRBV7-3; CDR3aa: CASSLSSGSYNEQFF; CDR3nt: TGTGCCAGCAGCTTAAGTAGCGGGAGTTACAATGAGCAGTTCTTC
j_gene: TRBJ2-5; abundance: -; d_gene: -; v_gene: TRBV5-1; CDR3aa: CASSLGSRAETQYF; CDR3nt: TGCGCCAGCAGCTTGGGCTCCAGGGCAGAGACCCAGTACTTC
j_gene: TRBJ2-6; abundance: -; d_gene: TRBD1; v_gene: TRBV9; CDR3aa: CASSTRGLPGANVLTF; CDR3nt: TGTGCCAGCAGCACAAGGGGGCTCCCCGGGGCCAACGTCCTGACTTTC
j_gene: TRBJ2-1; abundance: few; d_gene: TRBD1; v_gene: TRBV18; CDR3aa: CASSPRTGFFQRPEYNGQFF; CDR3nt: TGTGCCAGCTCACCTCGGACAGGGTTTTTCCAGCGCCCTGAATACAATGGGCAGTTCTTC
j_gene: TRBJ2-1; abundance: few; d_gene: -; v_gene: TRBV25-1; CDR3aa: CASSAVSNEQFF; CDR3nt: TGTGCCAGCAGTGCGGTAAGCAATGAGCAGTTCTTC
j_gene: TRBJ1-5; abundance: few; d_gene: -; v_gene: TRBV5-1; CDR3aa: CASTEGGLSNQPQHF; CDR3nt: TGCGCCAGCACCGAAGGGGGGCTAAGCAATCAGCCCCAGCATTTT
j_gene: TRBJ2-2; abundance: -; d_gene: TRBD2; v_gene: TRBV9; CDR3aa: CASSVGLTSGRAATGELFF; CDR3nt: TGTGCCAGCAGCGTAGGGCTGACTAGCGGGAGGGCGGCCACCGGGGAGCTGTTTTTT
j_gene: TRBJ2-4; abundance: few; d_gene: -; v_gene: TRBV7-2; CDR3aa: CASSPTPGKNIQYF; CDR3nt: TGTGCCAGCAGCCCAACGCCCGGCAAAAACATTCAGTACTTC
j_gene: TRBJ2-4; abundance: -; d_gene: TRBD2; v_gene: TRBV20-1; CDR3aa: CSARTSGRRWSKNIQYF; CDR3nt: TGCAGTGCTAGGACTAGCGGGAGGAGGTGGAGCAAAAACATTCAGTACTTC
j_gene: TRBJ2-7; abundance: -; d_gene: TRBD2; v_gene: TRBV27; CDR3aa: CASSRKAGGAYEQYF; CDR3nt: TGTGCCAGCAGTCGAAAAGCGGGAGGCGCCTACGAGCAGTACTTC
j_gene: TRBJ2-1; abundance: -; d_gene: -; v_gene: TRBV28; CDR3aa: CASSPASVYNEQFF; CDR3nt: TGTGCCAGCAGCCCTGCGTCGGTCTACAATGAGCAGTTCTTC
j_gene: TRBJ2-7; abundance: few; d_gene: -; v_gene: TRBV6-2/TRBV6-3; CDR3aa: CASSYLAREQYF; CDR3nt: TGTGCCAGCAGTTACCTAGCACGCGAGCAGTACTTC
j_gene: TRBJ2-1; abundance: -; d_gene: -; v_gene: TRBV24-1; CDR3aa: CATSDAGAYNEQFF; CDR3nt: TGTGCCACCAGTGATGCCGGGGCGTACAATGAGCAGTTCTTC
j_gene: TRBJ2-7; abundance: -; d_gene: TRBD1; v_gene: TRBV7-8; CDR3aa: CASSAIGTGVYEQYF; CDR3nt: TGTGCCAGCAGCGCTATCGGGACAGGAGTATACGAGCAGTACTTC
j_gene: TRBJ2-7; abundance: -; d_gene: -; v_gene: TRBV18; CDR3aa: CASSQLARSYEQYF; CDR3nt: TGTGCCAGCTCACAACTAGCCCGGTCCTACGAGCAGTACTTC
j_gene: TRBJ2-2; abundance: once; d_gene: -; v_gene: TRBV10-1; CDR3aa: CASSEYRTNTGELFF; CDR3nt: TGCGCCAGCAGTGAGTACAGGACGAACACCGGGGAGCTGTTTTTT
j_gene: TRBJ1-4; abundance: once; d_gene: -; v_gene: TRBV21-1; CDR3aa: CASPWVEKLFF; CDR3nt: TGTGCCAGCCCCTGGGTGGAAAAACTGTTTTTT
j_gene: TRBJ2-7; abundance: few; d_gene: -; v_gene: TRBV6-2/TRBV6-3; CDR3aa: CASSYWGDRSTVKQYF; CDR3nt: TGTGCCAGCAGTTACTGGGGGGACCGATCTACTGTGAAGCAGTACTTC
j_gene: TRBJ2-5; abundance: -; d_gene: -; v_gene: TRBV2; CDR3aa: CANKRTGTRQETQYF; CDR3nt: TGTGCCAATAAACGCACCGGGACCCGCCAAGAGACCCAGTACTTC
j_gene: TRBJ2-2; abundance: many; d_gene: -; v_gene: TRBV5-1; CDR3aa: CASSLLSRTGELFF; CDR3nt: TGCGCCAGCAGCTTACTCAGCAGGACCGGGGAGCTGTTTTTT
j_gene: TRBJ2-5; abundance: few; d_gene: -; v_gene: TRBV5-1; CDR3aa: CASSEAQGRETQCF; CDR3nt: TGCGCCAGCAGCGAAGCACAGGGTAGAGAGACCCAGTGCTTC
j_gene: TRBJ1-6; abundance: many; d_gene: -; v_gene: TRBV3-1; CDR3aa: CASTEEGSNSPLHF; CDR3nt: TGTGCCAGCACCGAGGAGGGCTCTAACTCACCCCTCCACTTT
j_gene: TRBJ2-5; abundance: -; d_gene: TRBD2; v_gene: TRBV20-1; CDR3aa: CSAREGLAGPPVGTQYF; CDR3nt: TGCAGTGCTAGAGAGGGACTAGCGGGTCCCCCGGTTGGGACCCAGTACTTC
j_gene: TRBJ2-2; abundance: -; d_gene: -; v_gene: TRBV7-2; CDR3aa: CASSFTGTGELFF; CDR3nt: TGTGCCAGCAGCTTTACGGGGACCGGGGAGCTGTTTTTT
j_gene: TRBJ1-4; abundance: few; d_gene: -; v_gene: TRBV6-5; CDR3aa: CASSYSGEKLFF; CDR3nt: TGTGCCAGCAGTTACTCGGGTGAAAAACTGTTTTTT
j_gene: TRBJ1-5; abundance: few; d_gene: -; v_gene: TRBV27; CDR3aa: CASSLNRDKYQPQHF; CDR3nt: TGTGCCAGCAGTCTCAACCGGGACAAATATCAGCCCCAGCATTTT
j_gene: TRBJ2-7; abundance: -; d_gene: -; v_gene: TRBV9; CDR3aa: CASSVEEGFGYEQYF; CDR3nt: TGTGCCAGCAGCGTAGAGGAAGGATTCGGCTACGAGCAGTACTTC
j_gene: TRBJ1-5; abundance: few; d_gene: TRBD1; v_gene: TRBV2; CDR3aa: CASGTGMNQPQHF; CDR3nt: TGTGCCAGCGGGACAGGGATGAATCAGCCCCAGCATTTT
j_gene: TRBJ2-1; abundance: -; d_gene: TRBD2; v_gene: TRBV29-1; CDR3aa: CSAVLADSYNEQFF; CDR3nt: TGCAGCGCCGTACTAGCGGATTCCTACAATGAGCAGTTCTTC
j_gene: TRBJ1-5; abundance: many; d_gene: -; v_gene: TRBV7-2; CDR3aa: CASSLAGGMDQPQHF; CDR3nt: TGTGCCAGCAGCTTAGCTGGTGGTATGGATCAGCCCCAGCATTTT
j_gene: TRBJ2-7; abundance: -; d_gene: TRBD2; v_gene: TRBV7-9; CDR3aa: CASSLVASGAYEQYF; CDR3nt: TGTGCCAGCAGCTTAGTGGCTAGCGGAGCCTACGAGCAGTACTTC
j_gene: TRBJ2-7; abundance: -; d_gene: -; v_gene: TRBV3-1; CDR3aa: CASSGRAAGLNYEQYF; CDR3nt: TGTGCCAGCAGCGGCCGGGCCGCGGGACTTAACTACGAGCAGTACTTC